The clone carrying this T cell receptor beta chain was detected only a few times. Its antigen is unknown. The sample comes from a study of beta chain features in type 1 diabetes. Study results and caveats: Patients and controls would be equally affected if PCR favored shorter templates. Moderately but significantly shorter TCRB CDR3s were found in Type 1 diabetes patients in all four CD4+ subsets.

As every portion of the isolated RNA was reverse transcribed, the sequencing read expressed TCRB transcripts. Repertoires were generated with immunoSEQ multiplex PCR, while TCRdb's copy carries only in-frame clones and drops some. Of hundreds of thousands of clones in the sample, roughly 12% are singletons; the top ten hold 0.022%. V was pared by 4 bases and J by 8 bases, with 11 bases between. Germline values: CDR1 MNHEY, CDR2 SVGAGI. The CDR3 sequence is 12 residues long. This chain joins TRBV6-5 and TRBJ1-2; TRBD1 is a possible D gene (6 bases). The sequenced sample was naive CD4+ T cells from blood. The TCR was taken from a man aged 18 to 30 with type 1 diabetes. The CDR3 protein is CASSSGARGYTF. The CDR3 nucleotides read TGTGCCAGCAGTTCAGGGGCGCGGGGCTACACCTTC.